This T cell receptor beta chain was captured in a study of PD-1 blockade in mismatch repair-deficient tumors. The CDR3 has 14 residues. CDR1 is SGHNT, CDR2 YYREEE, per germline (reference sequence). V was clipped by 4 bases and J by 1 base, with 8 bases between them. Libraries were prepared by immunoSEQ multiplex PCR; TCRdb keeps only in-frame clonotypes and omits some of them. The table lists over 100,000 clones, around three quarters of them singletons. This TCR was sampled from an adult with mismatch repair-deficient cancer. Sequenced material: peripheral blood, taken 60 weeks after starting pembrolizumab. V usage is TRBV5-4 and J usage is TRBJ2-2, with D possibly being TRBD2 (6 bases). The CDR3 loop is CASSPEGNTGELFF. Here the CDR3 DNA reads TGTGCCAGCAGCCCGGAGGGGAACACCGGGGAGCTGTTTTTT.